This TCR beta chain was profiled in a study of cytomegalovirus exposure and HLA in healthy donors. General study results and limits: HLA alleles were associated with 15,000 to 20,000 TCR beta sequences in a later analysis at 0.05 false discovery rate. In all likelihood, a cluster of highly shared sequence variants was a sequencing artifact. The records held CMV serostatus as the only immune exposure information.

Concerning this clone itself: What it binds is not known.

The primer mix had 60 Vbeta and 13 Jbeta primers. The assay was immunoSEQ multiplex PCR, and TCRdb's table has in-frame clones only and misses some. The data contain 150,000 to 200,000 clones, 84% of them singletons. The CDR3 is made up of 17 amino acids. V lost 0 bases, J lost 3 bases, and 7 bases stayed unmatched. In germline, CDR1 is SGDLS, CDR2 YYNGEE. The receptor's source is a boy aged 10-17 years in good health and CMV-seronegative. The sample comprised PBMCs. The chain couples TRBV9 to TRBJ2-3, with 10 positions matching TRBD2. The DNA of the CDR3 is TGTGCCAGCAGCGTAGGGGCTAGCGGGGGTTATACAGATACGCAGTATTTT. Encoded protein: CASSVGASGGYTDTQYF.